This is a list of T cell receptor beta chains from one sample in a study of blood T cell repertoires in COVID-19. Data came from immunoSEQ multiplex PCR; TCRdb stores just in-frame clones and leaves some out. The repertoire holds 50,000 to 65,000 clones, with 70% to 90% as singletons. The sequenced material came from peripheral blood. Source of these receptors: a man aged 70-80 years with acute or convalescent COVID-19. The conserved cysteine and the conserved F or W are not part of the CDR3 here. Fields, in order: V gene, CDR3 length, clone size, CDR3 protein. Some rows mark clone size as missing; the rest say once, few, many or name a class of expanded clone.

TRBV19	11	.	ASSTQGSSPLH
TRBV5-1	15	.	ASSDGQGASGANVLT
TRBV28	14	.	ASMGLAGGYGNEQF
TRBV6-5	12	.	ASTIPGQGGLAF
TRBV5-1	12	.	ASSLIPGGETQY
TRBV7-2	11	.	ASSSPDRREQY
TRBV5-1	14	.	ASRPGGGAAGEKLF
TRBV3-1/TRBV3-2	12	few	ASSQGVPPPEAF
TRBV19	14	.	ASSIAGGRDHYGYT
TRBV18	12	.	ASSTWTGDSEAF
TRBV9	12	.	ASSVEQAPYGYT
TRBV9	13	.	ASSYLGESAGELF
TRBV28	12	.	ASSLADRYGGYT
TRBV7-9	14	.	ASSPSRSLTSNEQF
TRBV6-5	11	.	ASSFAGNNEQF
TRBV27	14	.	ASSTIGEGANSPLH
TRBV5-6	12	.	ASSLRDSMGEQY
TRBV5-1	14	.	ASSLAASGSQESQY
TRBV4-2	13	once	ASSQELSGNTEAF
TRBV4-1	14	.	ASSQDSNRARETQY
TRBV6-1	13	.	ASSEGTGFRTEAF
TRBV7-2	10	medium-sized	ASSQHRGMAF
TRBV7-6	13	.	ASSLGGTVDNTIY
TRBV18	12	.	ASSPPQAGNTIY
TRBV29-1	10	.	SVAPYPHEQY
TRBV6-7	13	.	ASSHDLAGPYEQY
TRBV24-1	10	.	ATSDLNQPQH
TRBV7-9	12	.	ASSPGGAGEKLF
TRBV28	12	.	ASSPPGYGSPLH
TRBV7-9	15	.	ASSYRGRAGVSNEQF
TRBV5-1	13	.	ASSLGGGPMEPQH
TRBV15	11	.	ATSREGGIGYT
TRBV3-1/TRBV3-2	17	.	ASSQVPGGGQGRRTEAF
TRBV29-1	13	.	SLRETSGNSDTQY
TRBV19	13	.	ASSMSQGLVYGYT
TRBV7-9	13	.	ASSILAGGSYEQY
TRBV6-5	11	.	ASSRQGGDEQF
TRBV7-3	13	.	ASSRPALGIDEQF
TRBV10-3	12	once	AISGQGATDTQY
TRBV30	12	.	ALEGSSYNSPLH
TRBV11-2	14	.	ASSLALAGSTDTQY
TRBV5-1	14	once	ASKSAGGPSWDGYT
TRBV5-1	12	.	ASSLTSGTDTQY
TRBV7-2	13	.	ASRPLEQPHYGYT
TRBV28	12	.	ASRGQGGNQPQH
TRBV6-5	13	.	ASKVTALGDYGYT
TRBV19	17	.	ASSIDRDGLAGFYNEQF